These T cell receptor beta chains were read from a single sample in a study of shared clonotypes between healthy human individuals. TCRdb keeps only in-frame clones here, not all; method: immunoSEQ multiplex PCR. There are 300,000 to 400,000 clones in the sample; around 72% occur only once, and approximately 10% lies in the top ten. Sequencing was performed on memory CD4+ T cells sorted from blood. These receptors all come from a man aged 25 to 45 in good health. Each CDR3 is given with its conserved first and last residue. D genes are given only for firm matches. Size values are once, few and many counts, or a class for expanded clones, and some rows have none.

DNA | CDR3 | J | D | size | V
TGTGCCAGCAGCTCCACACGACAGCTTGGAAACACCATATATTTT | CASSSTRQLGNTIYF | TRBJ1-3 | - | - | TRBV5-5
TGTGCCAGCAGCTTTAACAGGGGGCGGACTGAAGCTTTCTTT | CASSFNRGRTEAFF | TRBJ1-1 | TRBD1 | - | TRBV7-2
TGTGCCAGCGGGACAGCCTCTCTTGGCTACACCTTC | CASGTASLGYTF | TRBJ1-2 | TRBD1 | few | TRBV28
TGTGCCAGCAGCTTAGTCGGCCGGCACAATGAGCAGTTCTTC | CASSLVGRHNEQFF | TRBJ2-1 | - | - | TRBV7-8
TGTGCCAGCAGCTTCCTAGGCGGGGCGGGAGCAGCCTACAATGAGCAGTTCTTC | CASSFLGGAGAAYNEQFF | TRBJ2-1 | TRBD2 | - | TRBV11-3
TGTGCCAGCACGGGGCGGAACACCGGGGAGCTGTTTTTT | CASTGRNTGELFF | TRBJ2-2 | - | - | TRBV28
TGTGCCAGCTCTCCCCAATTGGGCAGGGGCTACACCTTC | CASSPQLGRGYTF | TRBJ1-2 | - | many | TRBV18
TGTGCCAGCAGCCCAACCGCGGCAGATACGCAGTATTTT | CASSPTAADTQYF | TRBJ2-3 | - | few | TRBV7-2
TGCAGCGTTGAAGAAGGCGGGGCAGATACGCAGTATTTT | CSVEEGGADTQYF | TRBJ2-3 | - | - | TRBV29-1
TGTGCCAGCAGTTTCGACAGGGGTAGGGTAACTAATGAAAAACTGTTTTTT | CASSFDRGRVTNEKLFF | TRBJ1-4 | TRBD1 | - | TRBV28
TGTGCCAGCAGTTTCAGGGGTCTTGGCTACACCTTC | CASSFRGLGYTF | TRBJ1-2 | - | once | TRBV28
TGTGCCAGCAGTGGCGGACAGGGTATCAGAGCTTTCTTT | CASSGGQGIRAFF | TRBJ1-1 | TRBD1 | - | TRBV2
TGTGCCAGCAGCTTCCCGGGGACCAGGATCTATGGCTACACCTTC | CASSFPGTRIYGYTF | TRBJ1-2 | - | - | TRBV5-8
TGTGCCAGCAGTGGTCCCGGGGGCAACACCGGGGAGCTGTTTTTT | CASSGPGGNTGELFF | TRBJ2-2 | - | few | TRBV25-1
TGTGCCAGCAGTCAGGGCACCAGTGCAACTAATGAAAAACTGTTTTTT | CASSQGTSATNEKLFF | TRBJ1-4 | - | - | TRBV4-2
TGCAGCGTTTCTGGACTAGCGGGGGGGTACGAGCAGTACTTC | CSVSGLAGGYEQYF | TRBJ2-7 | TRBD2 | - | TRBV29-1
TGTGCCAGCAACCCCTGGGGAGGTGAGCAGTTCTTC | CASNPWGGEQFF | TRBJ2-1 | - | - | TRBV5-6
TGTGCCAGCAGCTTTAGGAGCGGGAGAGTCTACAATGAGCAGTTCTTC | CASSFRSGRVYNEQFF | TRBJ2-1 | TRBD2 | - | TRBV11-2
TGTGCCAGCAGCCCGAACTCGGCAGGGACTCAGCCCCAGCATTTT | CASSPNSAGTQPQHF | TRBJ1-5 | - | - | TRBV6-1
TGTGCCAGCTCACCTTTGGGGGCAAGCACAGATACGCAGTATTTT | CASSPLGASTDTQYF | TRBJ2-3 | - | - | TRBV18
TGTGCCAGCAGCTTGACAGGGGGCGGAAACACCATATATTTT | CASSLTGGGNTIYF | TRBJ1-3 | TRBD1 | - | TRBV5-4
TGTGCCAGTAGTATTTTCGTGGGGAACGGGGAGCTGTTTTTT | CASSIFVGNGELFF | TRBJ2-2 | - | - | TRBV19
TGCGCCAGCAGCTTGGCCCCCACCGACGGAAACACCATATATTTT | CASSLAPTDGNTIYF | TRBJ1-3 | - | - | TRBV5-1
TGCAGCGTTGGTACTAGCGGGAGATCCTACAATGAGCAGTTCTTC | CSVGTSGRSYNEQFF | TRBJ2-1 | TRBD2 | - | TRBV29-1
TGTGCCAGCAGCCAAGATCGACTAGCGGGCGGGGAGCTGTTTTTT | CASSQDRLAGGELFF | TRBJ2-2 | TRBD2 | few | TRBV4-2
TGTGCCAGTAGCTTCACAGGGGGCTCTCAGCCCCAGCATTTT | CASSFTGGSQPQHF | TRBJ1-5 | TRBD1 | once | TRBV19
TGTGCCAGTAGTATAGTAGGGAACCAAGAGACCCAGTACTTC | CASSIVGNQETQYF | TRBJ2-5 | - | - | TRBV19
TGTGCCAGCACCCAACCGGGACTAGCGTCAGAGCAGTTCTTC | CASTQPGLASEQFF | TRBJ2-1 | TRBD2 | - | TRBV28
TGCGCCAGCAGCCAAGATCCGGTTTTCGGGCGCGGGGAGCAGTACTTC | CASSQDPVFGRGEQYF | TRBJ2-7 | - | few | TRBV4-1
TGCAGCTCAGTTCTAGGGGGCGCGGGAGGCTACACCTTC | CSSVLGGAGGYTF | TRBJ1-2 | TRBD1 | - | TRBV29-1
TGTGCCAGCAGCTTACGTGGCAGCGGGAACACTGAAGCTTTCTTT | CASSLRGSGNTEAFF | TRBJ1-1 | - | - | TRBV7-9
TGTGCCAGCAGCCTAGGCCCAGGGGTGTATGAGCAGTTCTTC | CASSLGPGVYEQFF | TRBJ2-1 | - | - | TRBV11-2
TGCGCCAGCAGTGAGTCGTTGGGACAAGAGACCCAGTACTTC | CASSESLGQETQYF | TRBJ2-5 | - | - | TRBV10-1
TGTGCCAGCAGATTAGAAGGGACAGCACAGGGACTGTTTTTT | CASRLEGTAQGLFF | TRBJ1-4 | TRBD1 | - | TRBV6-5
TGCGCCAGCAGCCAAGGACTAGCGAGGAATGAGCAGTTCTTC | CASSQGLARNEQFF | TRBJ2-1 | TRBD2 | few | TRBV5-1
TGTGCCAGCAGCGCGGTCGCGTCTGGAAAGACCTATGGCTACACCTTC | CASSAVASGKTYGYTF | TRBJ1-2 | - | - | TRBV14
TGCGCCAGCACCAGAACGGACTGGCCATCCTACGAGCAGTACTTC | CASTRTDWPSYEQYF | TRBJ2-7 | - | - | TRBV5-1
TGCGCCAGCTCCTCTAGCGGGACGAGTATCAATGAGCAGTTCTTC | CASSSSGTSINEQFF | TRBJ2-1 | TRBD2 | - | TRBV5-1
TGTGCCAGCAGCGCGATCACAGGTCTGAGTACAGATACGCAGTATTTT | CASSAITGLSTDTQYF | TRBJ2-3 | - | - | TRBV2
TGTGCCAGCAGCCAGTCGATTATAGCGGGAGTGAGCACAGATACGCAGTATTTT | CASSQSIIAGVSTDTQYF | TRBJ2-3 | TRBD2 | - | TRBV5-6
TGTGCCAGCAGCCCCGCGGCCTCTAGCACAGATACGCAGTATTTT | CASSPAASSTDTQYF | TRBJ2-3 | - | - | TRBV11-2
TGTGCCAGCAGTTACTGGACAGGGAACACCGGGGAGCTGTTTTTT | CASSYWTGNTGELFF | TRBJ2-2 | TRBD1 | - | TRBV6-5
TGTGCCAGTAGGAATACAGGTCAAGCTAACTATGGCTACACCTTC | CASRNTGQANYGYTF | TRBJ1-2 | - | once | TRBV19
TGTGCCAGCAGCTTGTTTTATGGGAGGACGGATACGCAGTATTTT | CASSLFYGRTDTQYF | TRBJ2-3 | - | - | TRBV5-6
TGCGCCAGCAGCCAAGAGCTAGCGAGAGGGAATGAGCAGTTCTTC | CASSQELARGNEQFF | TRBJ2-1 | - | few | TRBV4-3
TGTGCCAGCAGCTCGGGACTAGGGATATACAATGAGCAGTTCTTC | CASSSGLGIYNEQFF | TRBJ2-1 | TRBD2 | once | TRBV7-9